This T cell receptor (beta chain) was retrieved from a study of cytomegalovirus exposure and HLA in healthy donors. Whole-study findings and limits: The CMV antigen specificity of a few CMV-associated chains was confirmed through in vitro analysis. Using a false discovery rate of 0.05, a later analysis showed that 15,000 to 20,000 TCR beta sequences were associated with HLA alleles. Further analysis, carried out later, found HLA-associated TCR beta chains more clonally expanded than equally common other chains.

The PCR contained 60 Vbeta and 13 Jbeta primers. TCRdb's copy holds only in-frame clones and misses some; the assay was immunoSEQ multiplex PCR. Of about 190,000 clones in the sample, 75% to 85% are singletons; the top ten hold roughly 0.73%. In the case of this clone: The antigen remains undetermined.

Germline V lookup: CDR1 SGHRS, CDR2 YFSETQ. The CDR3 has 16 amino acids. V lost 4 bases, J lost 1 base, and 8 bases stayed unmatched. The chain couples TRBV5-1 to TRBJ1-2; 9 positions match TRBD1. This clonotype was obtained from a woman younger than 35 in good health and CMV-seronegative. Sequencing input: PBMCs. CDR3 sequence: CASSLRPGQGNYGYTF. DNA of the CDR3: TGCGCCAGCAGCCTGAGGCCGGGACAGGGTAACTATGGCTACACCTTC.